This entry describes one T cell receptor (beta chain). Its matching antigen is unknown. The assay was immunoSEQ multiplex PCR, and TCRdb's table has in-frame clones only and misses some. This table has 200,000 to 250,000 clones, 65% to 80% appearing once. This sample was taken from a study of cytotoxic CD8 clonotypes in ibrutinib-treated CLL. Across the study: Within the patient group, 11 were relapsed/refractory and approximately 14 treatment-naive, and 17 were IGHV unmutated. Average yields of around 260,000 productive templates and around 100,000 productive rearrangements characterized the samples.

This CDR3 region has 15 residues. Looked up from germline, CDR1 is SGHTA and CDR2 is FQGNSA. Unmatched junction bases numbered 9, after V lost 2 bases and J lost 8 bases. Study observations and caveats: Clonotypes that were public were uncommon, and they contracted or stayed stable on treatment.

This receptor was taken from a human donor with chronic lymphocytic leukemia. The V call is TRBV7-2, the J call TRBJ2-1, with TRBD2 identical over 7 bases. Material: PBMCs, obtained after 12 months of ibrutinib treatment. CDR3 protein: CASSLSPTSWDEQFF. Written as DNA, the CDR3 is TGTGCCAGCAGCTTATCCCCGACTAGCTGGGATGAGCAGTTCTTC.